The 24 T cell receptor beta chains given below trace back to one sample, sequenced in a study of regulatory T cells in long-lasting Graves disease. The sample's time point: newly diagnosed GD, antithyroid drugs for less than 3 months. RNA isolated from PBMCs was used to make the TCR library. In building TCR beta libraries, iRepertoire HTBI primers were used together with Arm-PCR of CDR3 regions. A single record per CDR3 protein comes from TCRdb applying MiXCR to the multiplex PCR reads. The table includes 500,000 or so distinct CDR3 sequences, 15% to 20% detected once. These data were also reused for a study on T cells in Graves' hyperthyroidism and ophthalmopathy.

The starting material was peripheral blood mononuclear cells (PBMCs), obtained at new diagnosis, from a patient treated with antithyroid drugs. These receptors all stem from a man aged 40-50 years with Graves disease.

This clonotype was seen many times. The gene calls are TRBV6-1 and TRBJ2-5; 11 bases map to TRBD2. This CDR3 is 14 amino acids long. V shed 5 bases, J shed 5 bases, and the junction held 4 bases outside the gene matches. Germline CDR1 is MNHNS and CDR2 is SASEGT. CDR3 bases: TGTGCCAGCAGTCTAGCGGGAGGACGGGAGACCCAGTACTTC. This translates into CASSLAGGRETQYF.

This clonotype was counted at least ten times. The rearrangement links TRBV15 to TRBJ2-5; D ambiguous. The CDR3 covers 12 residues. Germline assignment: CDR1 LNHNV and CDR2 YYDKDF (reference sequence). The V and J ends lost 2 bases and 1 base respectively, with 2 bases between them. The CDR3 region has the DNA TGTGCCACCAGCAGACTCCAAGAGACCCAGTACTTC. Protein product: CATSRLQETQYF.

Note on this clonotype: A much larger clone lies a single base off, so this may be a read error. The chain combines TRBV20-1 with TRBJ2-7; D is perhaps TRBD2 (5 bases). V was shortened by 5 bases and J by 4 bases, with 18 bases between the two germline ends. The CDR3 contains 14 residues. Looked up from germline, CDR1 is DFQATT and CDR2 is SNEGSKA (reference sequence). CDR3 in amino acids: CSAGRTGGRYEQYF. As DNA, the CDR3 is TGCAGTGCTGGTAGGACTGGCGGGCGTTACGAGCAGTACTTC.

This clonotype was counted ten times or more. An end of the junction differs from the germline gene, which may be a read error. The J gene is TRBJ2-7, the V gene TRBV5-1, with D possibly matching TRBD1 (6 bases). CDR1 is SGHRS, CDR2 YFSETQ, per germline. CDR3 length equals 15 residues. In nucleotides, the CDR3 is TGCGCCAGCCGCTTGTGGGGACAACCCATCTACGAGCAGTACTTC. The encoded protein is CASRLWGQPIYEQYF.

Note on this clonotype: A clone one base away is much larger, so this may be a read error. The J gene is TRBJ2-3, the V gene TRBV11-2; D gene uncertain. With the DNA end fitting TRBJ2-1 better, the J assignment may be wrong. The germline V gene has CDR1 SGHAT and CDR2 FQNNGV. CDR3 length: 12 residues. In nucleotides, the CDR3 is TGTGCCAGCAGCTTCCCGGACGGGGAGCAGTTCTTC. This translates into CASSFPDGEQFF.

The table lists this clonotype with a few counts. A much larger clone lies one base from this, so it may be a read error. The chain carries TRBV5-1 and TRBJ2-7; TRBD2 aligns across 7 bases. The better agreement between TRBJ2-1 and the DNA end casts doubt on the J call. The CDR3 is made up of 16 amino acids. Germline loops: CDR1 SGHRS, CDR2 YFSETQ. CDR3 sequence (DNA): TGCGCCAGCAGCTTGAGTGGTGGCGGGAGAACCTACGAGCAGTTCTTC. Translated, it gives CASSLSGGGRTYEQFF.

The V and J genes are TRBV19 and TRBJ1-2; 9 positions match TRBD1. Germline V gene data show CDR1 as LNHDA and CDR2 as SQIVND (reference sequence). This CDR3 has 15 residues. Trimming removed 4 bases from V and 6 bases from J; junction bases left unmatched: 9. CDR3 sequence: CASSTWGQGKDGYTF. CDR3 nucleotide sequence: TGTGCCAGTAGTACCTGGGGACAGGGAAAGGATGGCTACACCTTC. The variable domain in full, with the rest retrieved from reference TRBV19 and TRBJ1-2, is DGGITQSPKYLFRKEGQNVTLSCEQNLNHDAMYWYRQDPGQGLRLIYYSQIVNDFQKGDIAEGYSVSREKKESFPLTVTSAQKNPTAFYLCASSTWGQGKDGYTFGSGTRLTVV.

This clonotype was detected only a few times. A much larger clone differs by one base, so this may be a read error. This chain links TRBV27 with TRBJ2-1; TRBD2 agrees at 13 bases. Germline-derived CDR1 and CDR2 are MNHEY and SMNVEV (reference sequence). The CDR3 totals 14 residues. The J segment lost 5 bases and the V segment lost 8 bases, leaving 3 bases of the junction unmatched. The CDR3 bases are TGTGCCAGCGCCGGACTAGCGGGAGACAATGAGCAGTTCTTC. This gives the protein CASAGLAGDNEQFF.

This chain joins TRBV6-5 and TRBJ1-6, with TRBD1 identical over 11 bases. Germline loops: CDR1 MNHEY, CDR2 SVGAGI. The V and J ends lost 4 bases and 10 bases, in that order; junction bases with no gene match: 6. This CDR3 is built from 15 residues. For the CDR3, the DNA is TGTGCCAGCAGTTCCCGGGACAGGGGGGGATCACCCCTCCACTTT. Its translation is CASSSRDRGGSPLHF.

This clonotype was counted ten times or more. This chain connects TRBV4-1 to TRBJ2-7; D is ambiguous. The CDR3 spans 14 residues. Germline values: CDR1 MGHRA, CDR2 YSYEKL. V lost 5 bases, J lost 5 bases, and 16 bases lay in between. CDR3 amino acids: CASSVRVGENEQYF. CDR3 DNA sequence: TGCGCCAGCAGCGTACGTGTAGGTGAGAACGAGCAGTACTTC.

J is TRBJ2-1 and V is TRBV4-1; 8 nucleotides line up with TRBD1. After removal of 2 bases from V and 4 bases from J, the junction contained 10 bases not matched to a gene. CDR1 is MGHRA and CDR2 is YSYEKL in the germline V gene. This CDR3 has 17 residues. The CDR3 DNA reads TGCGCCAGCAGCCAAAAAACCGGGACAGGTCCATACAATGAGCAGTTCTTC. Translated, it gives CASSQKTGTGPYNEQFF.

This clonotype appeared many times. The chain is built from TRBV11-2 and TRBJ2-6; D is ambiguous. The V gene lost 1 base and the J gene lost 3 bases, with 4 bases spanning the gap. The CDR3 contains 14 residues. Germline lookup yields CDR1 SGHAT and CDR2 FQNNGV. Written as DNA, the CDR3 is TGTGCCAGCAGCTTAGGGGGTGGGGCCAACGTCCTGACTTTC. It encodes CASSLGGGANVLTF.

The table lists this clonotype with many counts. V usage is TRBV6-9 and J usage is TRBJ2-5; D tentatively reads TRBD1 or TRBD2 (6 bases each). Germline CDR1 and CDR2: MNHGY and SVAAGI. Trimming shortened V by 3 bases and J by 5 bases, and 13 bases separated the two germline ends. The CDR3 has 14 amino acids. The chain's CDR3 is CASSYDQGRETQYF. CDR3 nucleotides: TGTGCCAGCAGTTACGACCAGGGGAGGGAGACCCAGTACTTC.

Comments on this clonotype: A read error is possible here, since a much larger clone lies one base away. The chain has TRBV6-2 or TRBV6-3 and TRBJ2-7; possible D gene TRBD2, 5 bases. Between the trimmed V and J ends, which lost 5 bases and 2 bases, there was a span of 13 bases. Germline CDR1 reads MNHEY; CDR2 reads SVGEGT. The CDR3 length is 14 residues. CDR3 sequence reads: CASSEEGAPYEQYF. CDR3 DNA sequence: TGTGCCAGCAGTGAAGAGGGAGCTCCCTACGAGCAGTACTTC.

This clonotype has ten or more counts. J is TRBJ2-1 and V is TRBV5-1; either TRBD1 or TRBD2 may fit D (5 bases each). The V gene lost 0 bases and the J gene lost 11 bases, with 12 bases spanning the gap. From germline, CDR1 is SGHRS and CDR2 YFSETQ. CDR3 length equals 13 residues. CDR3 protein: CASSLGGVQKQFF. CDR3 DNA: TGCGCCAGCAGCTTGGGAGGGGTGCAGAAGCAGTTCTTC.

In its sample, this clonotype was seen a few times. The chain couples TRBV6-5 to TRBJ2-2; TRBD1 is a possible D gene (5 bases). Germline CDR1 MNHEY, CDR2 SVGAGI. This CDR3 is 13 amino acids long. Trimming stripped 2 bases from V and 5 bases from J, with 6 bases between. The CDR3 sequence is CASSYKGTGELFF. The CDR3 DNA sequence: TGTGCCAGCAGTTACAAGGGGACCGGGGAGCTGTTTTTT.

J is TRBJ2-7 and V is TRBV5-1, with 16 bases matching TRBD2. The trim removed 4 bases at V and 7 bases at J, leaving 5 bases unmatched. Germline assignment: CDR1 SGHRS and CDR2 YFSETQ. There are 15 residues in the CDR3. The CDR3 spells CASSTGLAGGNEQYF. The CDR3 DNA is TGCGCCAGCAGCACGGGACTAGCGGGAGGGAATGAGCAGTACTTC.

This clonotype was picked up many times. The chain links TRBV20-1 to TRBJ2-7, with 10 bases that match TRBD2. The CDR3 runs to 15 residues. Trimming cost V 6 bases and J 0 bases; bases outside gene matches: 8. Germline lookup yields CDR1 DFQATT and CDR2 SNEGSKA (reference sequence). The CDR3 is CSATDSGRLSYEQYF. CDR3 bases: TGCAGTGCCACCGATAGCGGGAGGCTCTCCTACGAGCAGTACTTC.

This clonotype was detected many times. This chain connects TRBV7-9 to TRBJ2-3, with 8 bases aligning to TRBD2. The V and J ends lost 5 bases and 6 bases, in that order; junction bases with no gene match: 7. The CDR3 covers 14 residues. The germline V gene encodes CDR1 SEHNR and CDR2 FQNEAQ (reference sequence). The DNA for the CDR3 is TGTGCCAGCAGCCGGGATAGCGGGATCGATACGCAGTATTTT. Translation: CASSRDSGIDTQYF.

V is TRBV15 and J is TRBJ1-5, with 7 bases matching TRBD1. The junction had 7 bases not matched to a gene; V was cut back by 5 bases and J by 9 bases. Germline lookup yields CDR1 LNHNV and CDR2 YYDKDF (reference sequence). This CDR3 spans 13 amino acids. This CDR3 is CATSLDRTGPQHF. The CDR3 DNA sequence: TGTGCCACCAGCTTGGACAGGACAGGGCCCCAGCATTTT.

This clonotype was detected many times. The chain is built from TRBV30 and TRBJ2-7; 10 bases fit TRBD1. Germline CDR1 GTSNPN, CDR2 SVGIG (reference sequence). CDR3 size: 12 residues. CDR3 in amino acids: CVGTGVGDEQYF. The CDR3 nucleotides read TGTGTCGGGACAGGGGTAGGGGACGAGCAGTACTTC.

J is TRBJ1-2 and V is TRBV10-3; D perhaps matches TRBD1 (5 bases). Germline-derived CDR1 and CDR2 are ENHRY and SYGVKD. Trimming pared 4 bases from V and 7 bases from J, leaving 28 bases between. There are 18 residues in the CDR3. The CDR3 loop reads CAISVEGSRLSMARGYTF. As DNA, the CDR3 is TGTGCCATCAGTGTAGAGGGGTCGCGCCTTAGTATGGCTCGTGGCTACACCTTC.

CDR3 protein: CSAGAGGRETQYF. The CDR3 region has the DNA TGCAGCGCCGGGGCAGGGGGCAGAGAGACCCAGTACTTC. The rearrangement links TRBV29-1 to TRBJ2-5; 8 bases map to TRBD1. The V and J ends lost 7 bases and 4 bases, in that order; junction bases with no gene match: 8. Germline V gene data show CDR1 as SQVTM and CDR2 as ANQGSEA. The CDR3 covers 13 residues.

The CDR3 bases are TGTGCCAGCAGTTTCTACAGCGCAAGGGATACGCAGTATTTT. Residues: CASSFYSARDTQYF. The chain couples TRBV28 to TRBJ2-3, with D hard to call. The V end was cut by 3 bases, the J end by 6 bases, with 13 bases between. The germline V gene has CDR1 MDHEN and CDR2 SYDVKM. The CDR3 has 14 residues.